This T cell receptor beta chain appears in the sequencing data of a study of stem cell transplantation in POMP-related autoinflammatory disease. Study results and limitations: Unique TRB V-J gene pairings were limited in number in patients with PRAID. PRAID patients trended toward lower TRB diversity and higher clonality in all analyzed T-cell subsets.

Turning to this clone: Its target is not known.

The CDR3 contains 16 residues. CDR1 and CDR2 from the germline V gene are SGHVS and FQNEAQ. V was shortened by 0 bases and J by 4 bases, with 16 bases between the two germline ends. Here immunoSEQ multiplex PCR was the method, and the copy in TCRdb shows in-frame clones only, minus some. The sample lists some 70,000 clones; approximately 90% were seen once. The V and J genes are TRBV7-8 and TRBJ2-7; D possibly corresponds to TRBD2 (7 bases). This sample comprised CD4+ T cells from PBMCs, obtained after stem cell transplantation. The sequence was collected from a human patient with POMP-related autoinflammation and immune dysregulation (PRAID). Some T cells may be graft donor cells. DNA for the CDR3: TGTGCCAGCAGCTTAGCCACTTGGGGGGGCCGGTACGAGCAGTACTTC. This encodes CASSLATWGGRYEQYF.